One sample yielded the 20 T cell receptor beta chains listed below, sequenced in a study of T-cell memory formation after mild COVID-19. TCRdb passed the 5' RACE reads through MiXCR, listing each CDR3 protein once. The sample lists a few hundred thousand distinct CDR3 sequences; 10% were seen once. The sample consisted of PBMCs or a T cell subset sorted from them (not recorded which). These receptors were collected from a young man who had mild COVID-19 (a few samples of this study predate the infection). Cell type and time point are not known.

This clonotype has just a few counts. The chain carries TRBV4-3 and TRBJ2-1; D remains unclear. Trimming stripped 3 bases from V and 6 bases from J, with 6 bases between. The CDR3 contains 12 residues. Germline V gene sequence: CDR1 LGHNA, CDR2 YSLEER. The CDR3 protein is CASSHGSNEQFF. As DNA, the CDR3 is TGCGCCAGCAGCCATGGCTCCAATGAGCAGTTCTTC.

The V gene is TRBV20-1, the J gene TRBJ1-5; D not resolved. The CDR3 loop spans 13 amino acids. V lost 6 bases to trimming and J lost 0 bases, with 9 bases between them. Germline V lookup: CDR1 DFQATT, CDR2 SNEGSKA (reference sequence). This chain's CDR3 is CSARRYSNQPQHF. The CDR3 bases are TGCAGTGCCCGCAGGTATAGCAATCAGCCCCAGCATTTT.

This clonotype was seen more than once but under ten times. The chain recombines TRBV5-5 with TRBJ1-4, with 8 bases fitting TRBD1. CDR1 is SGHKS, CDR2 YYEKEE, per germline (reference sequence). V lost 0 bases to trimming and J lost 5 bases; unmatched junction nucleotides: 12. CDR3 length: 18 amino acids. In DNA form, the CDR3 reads TGTGCCAGCAGCTTGGAACAGGGGGTCTACTCCCGGAATGAAAAACTGTTTTTT. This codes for CASSLEQGVYSRNEKLFF.

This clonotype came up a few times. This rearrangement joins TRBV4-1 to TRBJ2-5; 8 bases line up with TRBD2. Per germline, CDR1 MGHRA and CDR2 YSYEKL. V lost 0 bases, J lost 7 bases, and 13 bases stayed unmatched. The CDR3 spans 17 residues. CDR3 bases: TGCGCCAGCAGCCAAGATCTAACACGTGGACTAGCTGGGACCCAGTACTTC. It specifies CASSQDLTRGLAGTQYF.

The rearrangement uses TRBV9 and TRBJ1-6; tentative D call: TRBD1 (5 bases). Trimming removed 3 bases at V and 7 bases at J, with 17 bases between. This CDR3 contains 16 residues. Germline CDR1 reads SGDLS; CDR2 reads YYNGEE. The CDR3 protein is CASSARLEGWNSPLHF. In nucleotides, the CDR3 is TGTGCCAGCAGCGCGAGGCTGGAGGGGTGGAATTCACCCCTCCACTTT.

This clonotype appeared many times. CDR3 coding DNA: TGCAGTGCTAGACAAGGGGGCAGTGTAAACACTGAAGCTTTCTTT. Encoded protein: CSARQGGSVNTEAFF. The chain is built from TRBV20-1 and TRBJ1-1; 7 bases are a match to TRBD1. This CDR3 comprises 15 residues. Germline CDR1 is DFQATT and CDR2 is SNEGSKA (reference sequence). The junction had 8 bases not matched to a gene; V was cut back by 2 bases and J by 2 bases.

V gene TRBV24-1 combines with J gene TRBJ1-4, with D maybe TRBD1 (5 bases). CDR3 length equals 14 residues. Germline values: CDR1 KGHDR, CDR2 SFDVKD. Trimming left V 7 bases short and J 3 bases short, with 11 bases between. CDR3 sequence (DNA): TGTGCCACCAGCGAGGCGGGGCCTAATGAAAAACTGTTTTTT. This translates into CATSEAGPNEKLFF.

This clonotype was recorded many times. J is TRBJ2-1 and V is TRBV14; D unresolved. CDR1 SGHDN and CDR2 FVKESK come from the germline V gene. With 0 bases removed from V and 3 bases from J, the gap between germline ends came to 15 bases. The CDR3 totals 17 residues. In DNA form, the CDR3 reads TGTGCCAGCAGCCAAGATTCCTGGAGTGCTAGCTACAATGAGCAGTTCTTC. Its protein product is CASSQDSWSASYNEQFF.

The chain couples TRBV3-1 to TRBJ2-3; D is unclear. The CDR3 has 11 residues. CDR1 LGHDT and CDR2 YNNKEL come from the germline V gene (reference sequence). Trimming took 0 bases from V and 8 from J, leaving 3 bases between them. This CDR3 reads CASSQERTQYF. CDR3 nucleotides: TGTGCCAGCAGCCAAGAACGTACGCAGTATTTT.

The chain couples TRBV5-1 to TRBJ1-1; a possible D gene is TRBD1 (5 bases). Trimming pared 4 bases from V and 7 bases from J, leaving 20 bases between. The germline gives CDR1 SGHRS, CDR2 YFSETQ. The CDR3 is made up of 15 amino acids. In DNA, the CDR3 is TGCGCCAGCAGCCTGGAGGGGAGTGGGGAAGGTGAAGCTTTCTTT. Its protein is CASSLEGSGEGEAFF.

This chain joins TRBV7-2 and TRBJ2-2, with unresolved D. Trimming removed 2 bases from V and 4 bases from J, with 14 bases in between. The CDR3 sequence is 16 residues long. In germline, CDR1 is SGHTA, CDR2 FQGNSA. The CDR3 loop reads CASSLSYPPRTGELFF. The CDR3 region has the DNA TGTGCCAGCAGCTTATCATACCCACCGCGCACCGGGGAGCTGTTTTTT.

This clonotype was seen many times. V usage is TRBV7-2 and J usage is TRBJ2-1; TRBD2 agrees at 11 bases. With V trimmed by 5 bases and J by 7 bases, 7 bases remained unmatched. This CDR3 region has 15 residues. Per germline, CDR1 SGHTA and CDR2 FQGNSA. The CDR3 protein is CASSTPTSGTNEQFF. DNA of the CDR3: TGTGCCAGCAGCACCCCGACTAGCGGGACGAATGAGCAGTTCTTC. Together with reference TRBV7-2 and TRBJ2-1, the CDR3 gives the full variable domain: GAGVSQSPSNKVTEKGKDVELRCDPISGHTALYWYRQSLGQGLEFLIYFQGNSAPDKSGLPSDRFSAERTGGSVSTLTIQRTQQEDSAVYLCASSTPTSGTNEQFFGPGTRLTVL.

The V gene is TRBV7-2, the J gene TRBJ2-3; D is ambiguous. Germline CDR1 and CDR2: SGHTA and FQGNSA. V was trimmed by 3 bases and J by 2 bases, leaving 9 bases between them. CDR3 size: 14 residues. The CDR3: CASSFNQVTDTQYF. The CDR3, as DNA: TGTGCCAGCAGCTTTAACCAGGTCACAGATACGCAGTATTTT.

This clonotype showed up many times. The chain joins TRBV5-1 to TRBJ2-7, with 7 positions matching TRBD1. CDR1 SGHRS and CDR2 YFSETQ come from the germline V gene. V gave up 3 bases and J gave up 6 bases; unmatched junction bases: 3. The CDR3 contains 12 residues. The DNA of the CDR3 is TGCGCCAGCAGCTATCAGGGGGTCGAGCAGTACTTC. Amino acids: CASSYQGVEQYF.

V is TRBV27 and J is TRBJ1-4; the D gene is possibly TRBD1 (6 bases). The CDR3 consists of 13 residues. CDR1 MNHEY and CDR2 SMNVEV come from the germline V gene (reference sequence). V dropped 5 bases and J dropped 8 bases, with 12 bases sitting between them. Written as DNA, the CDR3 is TGTGCCAGCAGTCGGGGACAAGAAGAAAAACTGTTTTTT. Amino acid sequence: CASSRGQEEKLFF.

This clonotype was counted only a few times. CDR3 region: CASSWGSDRLEAFF. In DNA, the CDR3 is TGTGCCAGCAGCTGGGGGTCGGACCGACTTGAAGCTTTCTTT. The chain couples TRBV5-6 to TRBJ1-1; TRBD1 might be the D (5 bases). The CDR3 is made up of 14 amino acids. The V end was cut by 3 bases, the J end by 7 bases, with 16 bases between. Germline lookup yields CDR1 SGHDT and CDR2 YYEEEE.

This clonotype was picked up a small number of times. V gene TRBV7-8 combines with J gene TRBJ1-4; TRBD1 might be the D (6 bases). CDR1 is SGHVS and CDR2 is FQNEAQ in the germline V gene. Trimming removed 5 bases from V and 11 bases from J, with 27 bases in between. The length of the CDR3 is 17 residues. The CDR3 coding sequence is TGTGCCAGCAGCCACACCATCATTCTACAGGGATTCAGGAAACTGTTTTTT. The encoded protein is CASSHTIILQGFRKLFF.

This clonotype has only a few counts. The CDR3 DNA follows: TGCGCCAGCAGCTTATCGGACGCGATCCACTATGGCTACACCTTC. This translates into CASSLSDAIHYGYTF. The chain employs TRBV4-1 and TRBJ1-2, with D unclear. Germline-derived CDR1 and CDR2 are MGHRA and YSYEKL. V gave up 5 bases and J gave up 3 bases, with 16 bases separating them. This CDR3 spans 15 amino acids.

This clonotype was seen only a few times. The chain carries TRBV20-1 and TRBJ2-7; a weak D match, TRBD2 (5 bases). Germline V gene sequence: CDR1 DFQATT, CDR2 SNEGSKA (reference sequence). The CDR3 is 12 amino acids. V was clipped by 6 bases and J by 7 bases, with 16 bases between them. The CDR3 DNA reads TGCAGTGCGCTCGACCAGCCGGGGGAGCAGTACGTC. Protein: CSALDQPGEQYV.

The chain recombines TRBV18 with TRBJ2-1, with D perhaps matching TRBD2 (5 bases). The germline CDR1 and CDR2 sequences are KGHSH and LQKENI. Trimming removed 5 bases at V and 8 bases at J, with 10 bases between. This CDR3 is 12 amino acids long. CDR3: CASSREGDEQFF. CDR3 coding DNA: TGTGCCAGCTCAAGAGAGGGAGATGAGCAGTTCTTC.